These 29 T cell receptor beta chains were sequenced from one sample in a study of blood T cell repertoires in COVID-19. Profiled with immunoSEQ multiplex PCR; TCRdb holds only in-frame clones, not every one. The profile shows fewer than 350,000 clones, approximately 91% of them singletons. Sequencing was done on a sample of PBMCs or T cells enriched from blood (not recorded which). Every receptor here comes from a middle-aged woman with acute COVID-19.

CDR3 protein: CASSLGQGNSPLHF. DNA of the CDR3: TGTGCCAGCAGTTTGGGACAGGGTAATTCACCCCTCCACTTT. The chain joins TRBV27 to TRBJ1-6, with 9 nucleotides matching TRBD1. The germline CDR1 and CDR2 sequences are MNHEY and SMNVEV (reference sequence). This CDR3 is 14 amino acids long. With 3 bases clipped from V and 6 bases from J, the junction kept 0 bases outside the gene matches.

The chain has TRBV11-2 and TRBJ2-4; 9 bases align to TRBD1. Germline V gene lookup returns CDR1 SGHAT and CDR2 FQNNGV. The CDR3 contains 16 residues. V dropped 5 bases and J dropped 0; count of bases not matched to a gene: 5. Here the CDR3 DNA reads TGTGCCAGCAGCCCCCGACAGGGGGGAGCCAAAAACATTCAGTACTTC. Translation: CASSPRQGGAKNIQYF.

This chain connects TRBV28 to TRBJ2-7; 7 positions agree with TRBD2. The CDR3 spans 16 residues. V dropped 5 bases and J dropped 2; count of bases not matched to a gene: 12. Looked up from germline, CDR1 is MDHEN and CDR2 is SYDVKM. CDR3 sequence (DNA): TGTGCCAGCAGTCCCCCCCGGCGGGAGTATACCTACGAGCAGTACTTC. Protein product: CASSPPRREYTYEQYF.

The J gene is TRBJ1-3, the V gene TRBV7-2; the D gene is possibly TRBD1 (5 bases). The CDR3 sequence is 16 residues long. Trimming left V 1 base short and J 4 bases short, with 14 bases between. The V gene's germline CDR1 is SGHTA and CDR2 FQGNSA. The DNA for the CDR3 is TGTGCCAGCAGCTTAGTTACGGGGGGAAAGGGAAACACCATATATTTT. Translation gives CASSLVTGGKGNTIYF.

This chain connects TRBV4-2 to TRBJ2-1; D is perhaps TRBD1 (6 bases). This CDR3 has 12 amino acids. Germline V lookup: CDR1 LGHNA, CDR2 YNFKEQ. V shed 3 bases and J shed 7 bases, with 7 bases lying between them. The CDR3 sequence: CASSHQGNEQFF. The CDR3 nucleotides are TGTGCCAGCAGCCACCAGGGGAATGAGCAGTTCTTC.

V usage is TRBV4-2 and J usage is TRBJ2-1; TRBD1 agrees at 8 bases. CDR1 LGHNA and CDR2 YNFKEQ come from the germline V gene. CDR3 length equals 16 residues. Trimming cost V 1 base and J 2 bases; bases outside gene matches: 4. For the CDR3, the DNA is TGTGCCAGCAGCCAAGTAGGACAGGGTCCCTACAATGAGCAGTTCTTC. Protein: CASSQVGQGPYNEQFF.

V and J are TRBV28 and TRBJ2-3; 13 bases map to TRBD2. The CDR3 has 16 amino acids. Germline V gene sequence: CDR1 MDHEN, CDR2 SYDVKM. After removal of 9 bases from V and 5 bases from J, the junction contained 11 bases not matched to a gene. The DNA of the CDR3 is TGTGCCAGTCATCCGACCGGGACTAGCGGGGTAGATACGCAGTATTTT. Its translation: CASHPTGTSGVDTQYF.

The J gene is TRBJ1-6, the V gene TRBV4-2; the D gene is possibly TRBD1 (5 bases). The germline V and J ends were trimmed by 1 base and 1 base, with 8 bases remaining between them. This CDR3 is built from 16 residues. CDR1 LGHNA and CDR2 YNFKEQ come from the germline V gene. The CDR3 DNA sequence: TGTGCCAGCAGCCAAGGCGGGGGATCCTATAATTCACCCCTCCACTTT. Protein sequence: CASSQGGGSYNSPLHF.

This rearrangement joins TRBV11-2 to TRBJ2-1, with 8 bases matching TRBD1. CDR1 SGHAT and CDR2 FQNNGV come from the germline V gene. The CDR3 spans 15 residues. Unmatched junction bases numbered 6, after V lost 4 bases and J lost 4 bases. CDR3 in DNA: TGTGCCAGCAGCTCGACAGGGGCCGTATACAATGAGCAGTTCTTC. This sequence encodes CASSSTGAVYNEQFF.

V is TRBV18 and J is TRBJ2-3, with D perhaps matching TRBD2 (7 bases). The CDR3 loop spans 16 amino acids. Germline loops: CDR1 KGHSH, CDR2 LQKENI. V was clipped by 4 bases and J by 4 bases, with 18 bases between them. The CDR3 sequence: CASSLDGGAYADTQYF. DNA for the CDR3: TGTGCCAGCTCACTCGATGGGGGGGCATATGCAGATACGCAGTATTTT.

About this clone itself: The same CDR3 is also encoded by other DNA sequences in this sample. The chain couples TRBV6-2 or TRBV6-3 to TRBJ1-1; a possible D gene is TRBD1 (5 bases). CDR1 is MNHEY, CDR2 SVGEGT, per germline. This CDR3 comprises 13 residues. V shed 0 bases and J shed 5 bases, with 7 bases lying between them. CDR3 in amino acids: CASSYSGGTEAFF. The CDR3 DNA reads TGTGCCAGCAGTTACTCGGGGGGTACTGAAGCTTTCTTT.

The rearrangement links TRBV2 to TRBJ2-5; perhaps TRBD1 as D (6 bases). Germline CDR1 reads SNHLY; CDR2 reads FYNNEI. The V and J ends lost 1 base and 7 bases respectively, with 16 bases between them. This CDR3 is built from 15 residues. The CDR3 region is CASSEGNRDNPTQYF. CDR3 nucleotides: TGTGCCAGCAGTGAAGGTAACAGGGACAACCCGACCCAGTACTTC.

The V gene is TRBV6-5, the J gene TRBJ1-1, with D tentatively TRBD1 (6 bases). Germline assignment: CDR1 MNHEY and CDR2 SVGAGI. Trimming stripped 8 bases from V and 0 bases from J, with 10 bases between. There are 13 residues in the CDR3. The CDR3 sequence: CASADRMNTEAFF. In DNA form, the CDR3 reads TGTGCCAGCGCCGACAGGATGAACACTGAAGCTTTCTTT.

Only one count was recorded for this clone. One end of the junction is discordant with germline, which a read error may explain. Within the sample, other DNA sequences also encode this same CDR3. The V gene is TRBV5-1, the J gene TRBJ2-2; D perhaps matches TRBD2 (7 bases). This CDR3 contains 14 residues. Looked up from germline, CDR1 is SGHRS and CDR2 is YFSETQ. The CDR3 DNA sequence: TGCGCCAGCAAAGAGGGGGGGATCACCGGGGAGCTATTTTTT. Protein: CASKEGGITGELFF.

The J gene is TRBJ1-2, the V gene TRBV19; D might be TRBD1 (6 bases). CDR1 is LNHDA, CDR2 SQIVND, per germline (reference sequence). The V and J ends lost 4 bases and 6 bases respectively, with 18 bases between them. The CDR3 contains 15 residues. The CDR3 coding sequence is TGTGCCAGTAGTACGCCGGGGGGCAGGGTCAATGGCTACACCTTC. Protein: CASSTPGGRVNGYTF.

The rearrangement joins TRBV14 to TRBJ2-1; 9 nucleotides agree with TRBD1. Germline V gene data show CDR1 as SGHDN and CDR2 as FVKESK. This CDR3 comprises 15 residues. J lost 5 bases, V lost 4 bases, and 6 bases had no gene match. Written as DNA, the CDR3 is TGTGCCAGCAGCCGGTACCGGGACAGGGACAATGAGCAGTTCTTC. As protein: CASSRYRDRDNEQFF.

CDR3 loop: CSASSLAGPYTDTQYF. The CDR3, as DNA: TGCAGTGCTAGTTCGCTAGCGGGGCCTTACACAGATACGCAGTATTTT. The gene calls are TRBV20-1 and TRBJ2-3, with 9 bases aligning to TRBD2. The V gene's germline CDR1 is DFQATT and CDR2 SNEGSKA (reference sequence). The junction had 9 bases not matched to a gene; V was cut back by 3 bases and J by 2 bases. The CDR3 consists of 16 residues.

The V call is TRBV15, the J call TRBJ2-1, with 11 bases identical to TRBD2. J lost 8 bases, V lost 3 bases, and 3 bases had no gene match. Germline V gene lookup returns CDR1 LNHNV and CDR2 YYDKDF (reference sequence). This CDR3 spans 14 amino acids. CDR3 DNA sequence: TGTGCCACCAGCAGCGGACTAGCGGGTGATGAGCAGTTCTTC. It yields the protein CATSSGLAGDEQFF.

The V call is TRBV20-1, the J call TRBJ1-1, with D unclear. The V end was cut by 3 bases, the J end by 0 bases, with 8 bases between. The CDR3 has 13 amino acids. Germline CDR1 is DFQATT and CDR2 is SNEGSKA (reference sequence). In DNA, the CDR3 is TGCAGTGCTAGTGGGAGCCTGAACACTGAAGCTTTCTTT. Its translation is CSASGSLNTEAFF.

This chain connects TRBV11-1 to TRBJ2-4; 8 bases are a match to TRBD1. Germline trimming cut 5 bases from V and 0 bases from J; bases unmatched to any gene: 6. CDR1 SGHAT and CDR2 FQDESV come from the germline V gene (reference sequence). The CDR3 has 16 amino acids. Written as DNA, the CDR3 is TGTGCCAGCAGCGACGGACAGGGCGTAGCCAAAAACATTCAGTACTTC. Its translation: CASSDGQGVAKNIQYF.

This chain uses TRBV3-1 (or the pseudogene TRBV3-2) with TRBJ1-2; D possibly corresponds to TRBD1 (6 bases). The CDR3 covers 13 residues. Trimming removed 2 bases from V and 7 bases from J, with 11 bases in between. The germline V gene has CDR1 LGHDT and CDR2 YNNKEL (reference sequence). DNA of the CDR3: TGTGCCAGCAGCCAACGGGACAACGGTGGCTACACCTTC. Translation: CASSQRDNGGYTF.

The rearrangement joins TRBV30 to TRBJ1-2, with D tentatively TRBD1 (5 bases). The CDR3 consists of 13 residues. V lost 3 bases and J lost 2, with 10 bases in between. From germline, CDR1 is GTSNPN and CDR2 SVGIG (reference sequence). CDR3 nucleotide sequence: TGTGCCTGGAGCCCGGGACTGAACTATGGCTACACCTTC. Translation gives CAWSPGLNYGYTF. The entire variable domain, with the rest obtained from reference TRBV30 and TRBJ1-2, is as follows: SQTIHQWPATLVQPVGSPLSLECTVEGTSNPNLYWYRQAAGRGLQLLFYSVGIGQISSEVPQNLSASRPQDRQFILSSKKLLLSDSGFYLCAWSPGLNYGYTFGSGTRLTVV.

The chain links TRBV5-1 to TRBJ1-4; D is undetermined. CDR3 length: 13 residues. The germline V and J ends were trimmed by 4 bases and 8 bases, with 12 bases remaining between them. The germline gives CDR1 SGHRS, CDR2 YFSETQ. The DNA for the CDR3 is TGCGCCAGCAGCCCGGTACCCGAGGAAAAACTGTTTTTT. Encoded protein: CASSPVPEEKLFF.

In DNA, the CDR3 is TGTGCCAGCTCACCCCCGGGACACGAAGGTTCGTATGGCTACACCTTC. This encodes CASSPPGHEGSYGYTF. The genes are TRBV18 and TRBJ1-2, with a weak D call TRBD1 (6 bases). The V end was cut by 3 bases, the J end by 5 bases, with 19 bases between. This CDR3 spans 16 amino acids. Germline V gene data show CDR1 as KGHSH and CDR2 as LQKENI.

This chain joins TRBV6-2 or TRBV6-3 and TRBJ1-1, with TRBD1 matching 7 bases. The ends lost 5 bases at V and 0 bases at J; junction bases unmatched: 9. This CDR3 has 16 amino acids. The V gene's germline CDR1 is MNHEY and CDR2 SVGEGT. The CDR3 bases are TGTGCCAGCAGTCGACAGGGACCTATAATGAACACTGAAGCTTTCTTT. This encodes CASSRQGPIMNTEAFF.

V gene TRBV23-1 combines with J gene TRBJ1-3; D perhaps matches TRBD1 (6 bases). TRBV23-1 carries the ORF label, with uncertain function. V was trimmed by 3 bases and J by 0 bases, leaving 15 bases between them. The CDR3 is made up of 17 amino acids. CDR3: CASSHKYRDTSGNTIYF. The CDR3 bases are TGCGCCAGCAGTCATAAATACCGGGACACCTCTGGAAACACCATATATTTT.

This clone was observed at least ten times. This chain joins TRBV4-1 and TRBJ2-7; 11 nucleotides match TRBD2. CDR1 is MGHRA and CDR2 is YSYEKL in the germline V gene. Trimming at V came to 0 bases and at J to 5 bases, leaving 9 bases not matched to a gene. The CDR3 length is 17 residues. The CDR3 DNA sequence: TGCGCCAGCAGCCAAGAGGCGACTAGCGGGAATCTAGACGAGCAGTACTTC. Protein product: CASSQEATSGNLDEQYF.

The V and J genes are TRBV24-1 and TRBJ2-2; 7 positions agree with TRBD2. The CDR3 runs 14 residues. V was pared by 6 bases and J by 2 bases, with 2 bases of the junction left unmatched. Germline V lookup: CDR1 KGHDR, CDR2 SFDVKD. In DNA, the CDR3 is TGTGCCACCAGTAGCGGGGTTAACACCGGGGAGCTGTTTTTT. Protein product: CATSSGVNTGELFF.

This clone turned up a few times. In DNA form, the CDR3 reads TGCGCCAGCAGCTTGGAAGGGGATCTTTGGGAAAAACTGTTTTTT. Its translation is CASSLEGDLWEKLFF. V and J are TRBV5-1 and TRBJ1-4; a possible D gene is TRBD1 (5 bases). Per germline, CDR1 SGHRS and CDR2 YFSETQ. CDR3 length equals 15 residues. Deletions cut 0 bases from V and 8 bases from J, with 14 bases between. The full variable domain, its missing parts supplied by reference TRBV5-1 and TRBJ1-4, is KAGVTQTPRYLIKTRGQQVTLSCSPISGHRSVSWYQQTPGQGLQFLFEYFSETQRNKGNFPGRFSGRQFSNSRSEMNVSTLELGDSALYLCASSLEGDLWEKLFFGSGTQLSVL.